A single sample is the source of the 5 T cell receptor beta chains below, sequenced in a study of CD8 T cells in Susac syndrome. RNA in amounts of roughly 0.45 to 1 ug was reverse transcribed with random hexamers. TCRdb fed the immunoSEQ multiplex PCR reads into MiXCR, producing one record per CDR3 protein. The sample has 150,000 to 200,000 distinct CDR3 sequences; roughly 95% are singletons. The specimen sequenced was CD4+ T cells from PBMCs. The receptor set was obtained from a human donor with multiple sclerosis.

The chain combines TRBV5-4 with TRBJ2-3; the D is unclear. The CDR3 totals 12 residues. Looked up from germline, CDR1 is SGHNT and CDR2 is YYREEE (reference sequence). Trimming removed 0 bases from V and 6 bases from J, with 5 bases in between. DNA of the CDR3: TGTGCCAGCAGCTTGGAATCGGATACGCAGTATTTT. It encodes CASSLESDTQYF.

The chain has TRBV2 and TRBJ2-5; 8 bases map to TRBD2. The germline CDR1 and CDR2 sequences are SNHLY and FYNNEI. J was trimmed by 12 bases and V by 6 bases; bases with no gene match: 9. CDR3 length: 12 amino acids. The CDR3 DNA follows: TGTGCCAGCAGCCCTAGCGGGCCCAGGGAGTACTTC. Its protein is CASSPSGPREYF.

The chain combines TRBV28 with TRBJ2-5; 13 bases are a match to TRBD2. The CDR3 extends over 14 amino acids. V shed 6 bases, J shed 10 bases, and the junction held 8 bases outside the gene matches. CDR1 is MDHEN and CDR2 is SYDVKM in the germline V gene. In DNA form, the CDR3 reads TGTGCCAGCAGGCTCGGGACTAGCGGGACGCACCAGTACTTC. Protein product: CASRLGTSGTHQYF.

This chain links TRBV18 with TRBJ2-1; the D call may be TRBD1 or TRBD2 (5 bases each). The germline gives CDR1 KGHSH, CDR2 LQKENI. V was clipped by 5 bases and J by 5 bases, with 10 bases between them. The CDR3 totals 13 residues. The CDR3 bases are TGTGCCAGCTCAACGGGACGGGACAATGAGCAGTTCTTC. Translation gives CASSTGRDNEQFF.

The chain uses TRBV30 and TRBJ2-2; 9 bases are a match to TRBD2. CDR3 size: 15 residues. Germline V CDR1 and CDR2: GTSNPN, SVGIG (reference sequence). Unmatched junction bases numbered 12, after V lost 4 bases and J lost 9 bases. CDR3 nucleotides: TGTGCCTGGACGGTGGCGGGAGGGTTCGCCTGGGAGCTGTTTTTT. It translates to CAWTVAGGFAWELFF.